This T cell receptor (beta chain) was sequenced during a study of blood T cell repertoires in COVID-19. Study-wide context: Italy, Spain and the United States were the sources of the convalescent and acute COVID-19 samples. Nucleic acid was either cDNA or gDNA, and it came from T cells, B-cell-depleted T cells, or PBMCs.

The CDR3 totals 15 residues. Trimming left V 1 base short and J 0 bases short, with 9 bases between. Germline V lookup: CDR1 MNHEY, CDR2 SMNVEV (reference sequence). This clone was picked up one time. As processed by the authors: Estimation of nucleated cell counts relied on the amplification of reference gene primers. The protocol was immunoSEQ multiplex PCR, while the TCRdb copy is restricted to in-frame clones and leaves out a portion. V and J calls and clone size are those listed in that table; D and trimming were worked out from the DNA. The sample shows roughly 280,000 clones, around 80% of them seen only once.

Sequenced input: peripheral blood. This clonotype was obtained from a man aged 55 to 70 with acute or convalescent COVID-19. The chain carries TRBV27 and TRBJ1-1, with D maybe TRBD1 (5 bases). The CDR3 protein is CASSLFQGVNTEAFF. CDR3 coding DNA: TGTGCCAGCAGTTTATTCCAGGGCGTGAACACTGAAGCTTTCTTT.